Listed below are T cell receptor beta chains from one sample, sequenced in a study of blood T cell repertoires in COVID-19. Here immunoSEQ multiplex PCR was the method, and the copy in TCRdb shows in-frame clones only, minus some. Altogether 290,000 or so clones are present, roughly 86% being singletons, with the ten largest covering approximately 2.6%. The source material was PBMCs or T cells enriched from blood (not recorded which). These receptors came from a woman aged 18-29 years who had recovered from COVID-19. Both conserved end residues are part of each CDR3. D genes are given only for firm matches. The size entry is marked missing in some rows and otherwise reads once, few, many or a size class.

J: TRBJ2-5
D: TRBD2
size: .
V: TRBV9
DNA: TGTGCCAGCAGCGTGGCTAGCGGAGAGACCCAGTACTTC
CDR3: CASSVASGETQYF

J: TRBJ2-3
D: TRBD2
size: once
V: TRBV3-1/TRBV3-2
DNA: TGTGCCAGCAGCCAAGCATCACGGGGGGGCCACACAGATACGCAGTATTTT
CDR3: CASSQASRGGHTDTQYF

J: TRBJ1-5
D: .
size: .
V: TRBV20-1
DNA: TGCAGTGCTAGTTTGTCAGACAATCAGCCCCAGCATTTT
CDR3: CSASLSDNQPQHF

J: TRBJ2-5
D: .
size: .
V: TRBV5-1
DNA: TGCGCCAGCAGCTTTGGCCGGGACACCCAAGAGACCCAGTACTTC
CDR3: CASSFGRDTQETQYF

J: TRBJ2-3
D: TRBD2
size: .
V: TRBV29-1
DNA: TGCAGCGTTGACCCGGGACTAGCATCAGATACGCAGTATTTT
CDR3: CSVDPGLASDTQYF

J: TRBJ1-1
D: .
size: .
V: TRBV25-1
DNA: TGTGCCAGCAGGGCGGGGGATACTAAAGCTTTCTTT
CDR3: CASRAGDTKAFF

J: TRBJ1-1
D: .
size: .
V: TRBV6-5
DNA: TGTGCCAGCAGTTCACGGGGGAACACTGAAGCTTTCTTT
CDR3: CASSSRGNTEAFF

J: TRBJ1-1
D: .
size: once
V: TRBV19
DNA: TGTGCCAGTAGTATCCGAACTGAGAACACTGAAGCTTTCTTT
CDR3: CASSIRTENTEAFF

J: TRBJ2-2
D: .
size: .
V: TRBV18
DNA: TGTGCCAGCTCCGGGGACACCGGGGAGCTGTTTTTT
CDR3: CASSGDTGELFF

J: TRBJ2-1
D: TRBD2
size: .
V: TRBV3-1/TRBV3-2
DNA: TGTGCCAGCAGCCATAGCGGGAGTATCTACAATGAGCAGTTCTTC
CDR3: CASSHSGSIYNEQFF

J: TRBJ2-7
D: .
size: .
V: TRBV7-2
DNA: TGTGCCAGCAGCTTACACGACAGGTCCGAGCAGTACTTC
CDR3: CASSLHDRSEQYF

J: TRBJ2-7
D: .
size: .
V: TRBV3-1/TRBV3-2
DNA: TGTGCCAGCAGTCCTGAGGGAAGGATCTCCTACGAGCAGTACTTC
CDR3: CASSPEGRISYEQYF

J: TRBJ1-2
D: .
size: once
V: TRBV5-5
DNA: TGTGCCAGCAGCTTGGATGACATCGCCTACACCTTC
CDR3: CASSLDDIAYTF

J: TRBJ2-1
D: .
size: .
V: TRBV11-1
DNA: TGTGCCAGCAGCTTAACCCGCGGGGAGCGGGCTGAGCAGTTCTTC
CDR3: CASSLTRGERAEQFF

J: TRBJ2-1
D: .
size: .
V: TRBV10-1
DNA: TGCGCCAGCAGTCGAGGCAATGAGCAGTTCTTC
CDR3: CASSRGNEQFF

J: TRBJ2-4
D: .
size: .
V: TRBV7-9
DNA: TGTGCCAGCAGCTTTGGGAGACCCGGGACACCTCTAGCCAAAAACATTCAGTACTTC
CDR3: CASSFGRPGTPLAKNIQYF

J: TRBJ1-2
D: .
size: .
V: TRBV7-2
DNA: TGTGCCAGCAGCTTAGGTACGGGGGGCCGGCTTGGAGGCTACACCTTC
CDR3: CASSLGTGGRLGGYTF

J: TRBJ2-2
D: TRBD2
size: .
V: TRBV28
DNA: TGTGCCAGCGGGGAGGGACTAGCGGACACCGGGGAGCTGTTTTTT
CDR3: CASGEGLADTGELFF

J: TRBJ2-3
D: TRBD1
size: .
V: TRBV10-3
DNA: TGTGCCATCAGTGAGCCGGGACAGGGGCAGTATTTT
CDR3: CAISEPGQGQYF

J: TRBJ2-5
D: .
size: once
V: TRBV30
DNA: TGTGCCTGGAGCGCACCGACCCCGGGACATACTACCCTGTACCAAGAGACCCAGTACTTC
CDR3: CAWSAPTPGHTTLYQETQYF

J: TRBJ2-7
D: TRBD1
size: once
V: TRBV10-3
DNA: TGTGCCATAAGCGGCGGACAGGGCTACGAGCAGTACTTC
CDR3: CAISGGQGYEQYF

J: TRBJ1-2
D: .
size: .
V: TRBV28
DNA: TGTGCCAGCAGTTTAGGGGGCGCGGCTCCTGCCTATGGCTACACCTTC
CDR3: CASSLGGAAPAYGYTF

J: TRBJ2-7
D: .
size: .
V: TRBV9
DNA: TGTGCCAGCAGCCCGAGAGGACAGCCCTACGAGCAGTACTTC
CDR3: CASSPRGQPYEQYF

J: TRBJ1-2
D: TRBD1
size: .
V: TRBV5-5
DNA: TGTGCCAGCAGCTCGGGCCACCGGGACAGCTATGGCTACACCTTC
CDR3: CASSSGHRDSYGYTF

J: TRBJ1-3
D: .
size: .
V: TRBV7-2
DNA: TGTGCCAGCAGCTGGGACACCATCTCTGGAAACACCATATATTTT
CDR3: CASSWDTISGNTIYF

J: TRBJ2-3
D: TRBD1
size: .
V: TRBV24-1
DNA: TGTGCCACCAGTGATTCGACAGGGTTCACAGATACGCAGTATTTT
CDR3: CATSDSTGFTDTQYF

J: TRBJ2-1
D: TRBD2
size: .
V: TRBV27
DNA: TGTGCCAGCAGTTTATCGTTGCGGGGGTCCTACAATGAGCAGTTCTTC
CDR3: CASSLSLRGSYNEQFF

J: TRBJ2-3
D: TRBD2
size: .
V: TRBV5-6
DNA: TGTGCCAGCAGCTCGATAGCGGGGGCCTTAGGTGATACGCAGTATTTT
CDR3: CASSSIAGALGDTQYF

J: TRBJ2-2
D: TRBD1
size: .
V: TRBV20-1
DNA: TGCAGTGCTAGTCGACAGGGGGTAAACACCGGGGAGCTGTTTTTT
CDR3: CSASRQGVNTGELFF

J: TRBJ1-1
D: TRBD1
size: .
V: TRBV5-8
DNA: TGTGCCAGCAGCGGACGACAGGGGAGGTCGACTGAAGCTTTCTTT
CDR3: CASSGRQGRSTEAFF

J: TRBJ1-6
D: .
size: .
V: TRBV3-1/TRBV3-2
DNA: TGTGCCAGCAGCCAAGTCGGGGCACCCCTCCACTTT
CDR3: CASSQVGAPLHF

J: TRBJ2-5
D: .
size: .
V: TRBV5-1
DNA: TGCGCCAGCAGCTTGAACGGGGGACCCCAAGAGACCCAGTACTTC
CDR3: CASSLNGGPQETQYF

J: TRBJ2-2
D: .
size: .
V: TRBV30
DNA: TGTGCCTGGAGTGTAATGACTAGGGGCGGGGAGCTGTTTTTT
CDR3: CAWSVMTRGGELFF

J: TRBJ1-6
D: .
size: few
V: TRBV10-1
DNA: TGCGCCAGCAGTGTACAGGTGACCAGACCAGGTGGGTTCCCGGATTCACCCCTCCACTTT
CDR3: CASSVQVTRPGGFPDSPLHF

J: TRBJ2-1
D: TRBD2
size: .
V: TRBV30
DNA: TGTGCCTGGACCCGAGGACTAGCGGGAGGTTTGAGTGAGCAGTTCTTC
CDR3: CAWTRGLAGGLSEQFF

J: TRBJ2-5
D: TRBD2
size: .
V: TRBV9
DNA: TGTGCCAGCAGCGTAGGACTAGCGGGAGGGTTAGAGACCCAGTACTTC
CDR3: CASSVGLAGGLETQYF

J: TRBJ1-1
D: TRBD1
size: .
V: TRBV25-1
DNA: TGTGCCAGCAGTCATTCAGGGGGCGCGGGCACTGAAGCTTTCTTT
CDR3: CASSHSGGAGTEAFF

J: TRBJ1-6
D: TRBD1
size: few
V: TRBV27
DNA: TGTGCCAGCAGTTGGACAGGGGTTACGGCCCTCCACTTT
CDR3: CASSWTGVTALHF

J: TRBJ1-5
D: .
size: .
V: TRBV21-1
DNA: TGTGCCAGCAGCAAAACATCCTTCGACAGGGGGAGCAATCAGCCCCAGCATTTT
CDR3: CASSKTSFDRGSNQPQHF

J: TRBJ1-2
D: .
size: .
V: TRBV2
DNA: TGTGCCAGCAGTGTGCGGGGGAGCGGCTACACCTTC
CDR3: CASSVRGSGYTF

J: TRBJ1-4
D: .
size: .
V: TRBV30
DNA: TGTGCCTGGAAACAGGGTCCGAATGAAAAACTGTTTTTT
CDR3: CAWKQGPNEKLFF

J: TRBJ1-5
D: TRBD1
size: once
V: TRBV5-6
DNA: TGTGCCAGCAGCTTGCGTCTAAGCGACAGGGGCAATCAGCCCCAGCATTTT
CDR3: CASSLRLSDRGNQPQHF

J: TRBJ2-5
D: TRBD1
size: .
V: TRBV9
DNA: TGTGCCAGCAGCATGGGACAGGGGACGCAAGAGACCCAGTACTTC
CDR3: CASSMGQGTQETQYF

J: TRBJ2-7
D: TRBD1
size: .
V: TRBV12-3/TRBV12-4
DNA: TGTGCCAGCACCGACAGGGACACCTACGAGCAGTACTTC
CDR3: CASTDRDTYEQYF

J: TRBJ1-1
D: TRBD1
size: .
V: TRBV29-1
DNA: TGCAGCGTTGGGGACAGGCTGAACACTGAAGCTTTCTTT
CDR3: CSVGDRLNTEAFF

J: TRBJ2-1
D: TRBD2
size: .
V: TRBV7-9
DNA: TGTGCCAGCAGCAGGACTAGCGGGAGGGCCTACAATGAGCAGTTCTTC
CDR3: CASSRTSGRAYNEQFF

J: TRBJ1-5
D: .
size: .
V: TRBV6-2/TRBV6-3
DNA: TGTGCCAGCAGTACCTCCGGGGGAAATCAGCCCCAGCATTTT
CDR3: CASSTSGGNQPQHF

J: TRBJ2-1
D: TRBD2
size: .
V: TRBV7-3
DNA: TGTGCCAGCAGCTTAAAAGGGCGGGAGTACAATGAGCAGTTCTTC
CDR3: CASSLKGREYNEQFF

J: TRBJ2-3
D: TRBD2
size: once
V: TRBV11-3
DNA: TGTGCCAGCAGTCCATGGAAGGGGAGCGGGACCTCAGATACGCAGTATTTT
CDR3: CASSPWKGSGTSDTQYF

J: TRBJ2-3
D: TRBD2
size: .
V: TRBV5-4
DNA: TGTGCCAGCAGCAAAGGACTAGGGGTTGATACGCAGTATTTT
CDR3: CASSKGLGVDTQYF

J: TRBJ2-3
D: TRBD2
size: .
V: TRBV2
DNA: TGTGCCAGCAGTCCGCCGGGACTAGCAAGCGATGGGACAGATACGCAGTATTTT
CDR3: CASSPPGLASDGTDTQYF

J: TRBJ1-2
D: TRBD1
size: few
V: TRBV10-1
DNA: TGCGCCAGCAGTGAGGAAGGGACAGGGGGCGTATTTGATGGCTACACCTTC
CDR3: CASSEEGTGGVFDGYTF

J: TRBJ2-2
D: .
size: few
V: TRBV9
DNA: TGTGCCAGCAGCGTTACAGGCGCGAACACCGGGGAGCTGTTTTTT
CDR3: CASSVTGANTGELFF